This TCR beta chain was observed in a study of blood T cell repertoires in COVID-19. Looking at the study overall: Donors in the United States, Italy and Spain gave samples during acute or convalescent COVID-19. Nucleic acid was either cDNA or gDNA, and it came from T cells, B-cell-depleted T cells, or PBMCs.

This CDR3 has 15 amino acids. CDR1 is SGHVS, CDR2 FNYEAQ, per germline. J lost 8 bases, V lost 4 bases, and 10 bases had no gene match. Original methodology: Reference gene primer amplification in the assay estimated nucleated cell counts. The repertoire was sequenced with immunoSEQ multiplex PCR; TCRdb's copy has only in-frame clones and lacks some. That table supplies the V and J calls and clone size; D and trimming were determined from the DNA. The sample consists of about 250,000 clones, about 86% of them appearing once. The origin of this receptor is a man between 40 and 49 years old with active or convalescent COVID-19. The specimen was peripheral blood. The chain has TRBV7-6 and TRBJ2-1, with 8 bases identical to TRBD1. The CDR3 loop is CASSSGQGLRHEQFF. The CDR3 nucleotides read TGTGCCAGCAGCTCCGGACAGGGTTTGAGACATGAGCAGTTCTTC.